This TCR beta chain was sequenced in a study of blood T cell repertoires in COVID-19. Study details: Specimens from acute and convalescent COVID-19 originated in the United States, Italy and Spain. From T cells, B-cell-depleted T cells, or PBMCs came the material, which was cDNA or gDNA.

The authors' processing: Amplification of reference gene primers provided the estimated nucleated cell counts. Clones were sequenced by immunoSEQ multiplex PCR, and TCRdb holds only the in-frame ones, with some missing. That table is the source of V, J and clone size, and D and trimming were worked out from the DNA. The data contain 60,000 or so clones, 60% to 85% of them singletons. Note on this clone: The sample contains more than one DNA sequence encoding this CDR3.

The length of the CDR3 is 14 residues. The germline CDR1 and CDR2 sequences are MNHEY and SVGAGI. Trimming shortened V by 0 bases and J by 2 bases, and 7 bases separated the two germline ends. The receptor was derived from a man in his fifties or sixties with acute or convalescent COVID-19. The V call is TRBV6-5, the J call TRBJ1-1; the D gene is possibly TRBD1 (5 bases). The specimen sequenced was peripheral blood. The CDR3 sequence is CASSYSGGNTEAFF. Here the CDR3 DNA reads TGTGCCAGCAGTTACTCGGGGGGTAACACTGAAGCTTTCTTT.